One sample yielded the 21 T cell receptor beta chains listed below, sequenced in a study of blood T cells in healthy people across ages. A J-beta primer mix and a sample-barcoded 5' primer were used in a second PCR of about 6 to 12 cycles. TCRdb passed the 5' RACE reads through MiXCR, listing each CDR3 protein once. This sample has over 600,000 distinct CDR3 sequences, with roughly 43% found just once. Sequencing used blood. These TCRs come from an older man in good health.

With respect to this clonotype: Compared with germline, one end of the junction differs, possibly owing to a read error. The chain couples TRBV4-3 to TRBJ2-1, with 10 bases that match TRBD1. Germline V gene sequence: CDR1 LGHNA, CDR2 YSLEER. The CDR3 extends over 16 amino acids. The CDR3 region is CTSSQDRGRLQETQFF. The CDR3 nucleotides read TGCACCAGCAGCCAAGACAGGGGGCGTCTCCAAGAGACCCAGTTCTTC.

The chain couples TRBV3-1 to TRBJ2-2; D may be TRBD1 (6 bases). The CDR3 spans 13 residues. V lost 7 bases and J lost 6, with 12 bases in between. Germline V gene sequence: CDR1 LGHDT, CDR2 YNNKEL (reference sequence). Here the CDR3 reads CASTLQGSGELFF. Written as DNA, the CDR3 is TGTGCCAGCACCCTGCAGGGGTCCGGGGAGCTGTTTTTT.

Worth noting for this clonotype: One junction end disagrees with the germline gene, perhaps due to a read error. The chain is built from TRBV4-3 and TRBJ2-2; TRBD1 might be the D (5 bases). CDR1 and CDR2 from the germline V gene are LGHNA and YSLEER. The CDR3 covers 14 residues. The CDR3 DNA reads TGCACCAGCAGCCAAGATGACAGCACCGGGGAGCTGTTTTTT. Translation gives CTSSQDDSTGELFF.

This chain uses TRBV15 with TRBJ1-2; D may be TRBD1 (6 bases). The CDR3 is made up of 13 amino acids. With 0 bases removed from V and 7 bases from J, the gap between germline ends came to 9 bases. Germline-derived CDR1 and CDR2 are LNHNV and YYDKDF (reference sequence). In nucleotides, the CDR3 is TGTGCCACCAGCAGAGAACGCAGGGGTGGCTACACCTTC. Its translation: CATSRERRGGYTF.

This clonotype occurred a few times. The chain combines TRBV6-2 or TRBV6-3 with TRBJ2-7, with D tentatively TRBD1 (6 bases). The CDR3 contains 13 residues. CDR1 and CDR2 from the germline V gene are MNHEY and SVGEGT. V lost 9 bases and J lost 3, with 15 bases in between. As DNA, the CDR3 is TGTGCCAGTAAGGACAGTGCAGACTACGAGCAGTACTTC. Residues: CASKDSADYEQYF.

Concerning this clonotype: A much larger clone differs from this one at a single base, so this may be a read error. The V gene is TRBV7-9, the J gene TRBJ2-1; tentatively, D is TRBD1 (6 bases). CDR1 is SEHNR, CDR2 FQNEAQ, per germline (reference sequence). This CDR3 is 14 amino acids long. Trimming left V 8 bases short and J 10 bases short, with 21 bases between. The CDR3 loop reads CASALGALLEEQFF. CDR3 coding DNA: TGTGCCAGCGCATTGGGGGCCCTCTTGGAGGAGCAGTTCTTC.

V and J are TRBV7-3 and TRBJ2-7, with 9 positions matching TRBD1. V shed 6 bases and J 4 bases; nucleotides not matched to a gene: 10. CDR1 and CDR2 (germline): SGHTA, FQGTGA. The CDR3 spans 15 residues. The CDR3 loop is CASRLTGQGPYEQYF. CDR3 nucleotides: TGTGCCAGCAGATTGACGGGACAGGGTCCGTACGAGCAGTACTTC.

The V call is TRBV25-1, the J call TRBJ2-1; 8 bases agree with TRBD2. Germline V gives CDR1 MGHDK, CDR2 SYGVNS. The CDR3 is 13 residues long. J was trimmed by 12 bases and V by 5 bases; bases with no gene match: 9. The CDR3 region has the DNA TGTGCCAGCAGTACTATAGCGGGGTACGGGCAGTTCTTC. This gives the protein CASSTIAGYGQFF.

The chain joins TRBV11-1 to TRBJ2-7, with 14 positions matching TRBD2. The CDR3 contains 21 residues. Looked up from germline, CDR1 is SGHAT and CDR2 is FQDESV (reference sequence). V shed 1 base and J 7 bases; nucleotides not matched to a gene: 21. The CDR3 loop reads CASSLDFGLAGGTGSYNEQYF. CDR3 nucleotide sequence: TGTGCCAGCAGCTTAGATTTTGGACTAGCGGGAGGTACGGGTTCCTACAATGAGCAGTACTTC.

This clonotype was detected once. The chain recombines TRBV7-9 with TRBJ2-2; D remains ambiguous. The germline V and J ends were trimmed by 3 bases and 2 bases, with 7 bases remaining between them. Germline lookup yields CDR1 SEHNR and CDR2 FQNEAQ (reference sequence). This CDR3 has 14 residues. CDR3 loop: CASSFDTNTGELFF. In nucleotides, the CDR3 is TGTGCCAGCAGCTTCGACACCAACACCGGGGAGCTGTTTTTT. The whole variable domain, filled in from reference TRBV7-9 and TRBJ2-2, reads DTGVSQNPRHKITKRGQNVTFRCDPISEHNRLYWYRQTLGQGPEFLTYFQNEAQLEKSRLLSDRFSAERPKGSFSTLEIQRTEQGDSAMYLCASSFDTNTGELFFGEGSRLTVL.

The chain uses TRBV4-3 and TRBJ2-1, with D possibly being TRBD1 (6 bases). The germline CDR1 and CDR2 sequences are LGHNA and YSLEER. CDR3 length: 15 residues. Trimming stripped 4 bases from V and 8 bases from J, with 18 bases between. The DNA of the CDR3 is TGCGCCAGCAGCCGAGATCCGGGACACCCCGATGAGCAGTTCTTC. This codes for CASSRDPGHPDEQFF.

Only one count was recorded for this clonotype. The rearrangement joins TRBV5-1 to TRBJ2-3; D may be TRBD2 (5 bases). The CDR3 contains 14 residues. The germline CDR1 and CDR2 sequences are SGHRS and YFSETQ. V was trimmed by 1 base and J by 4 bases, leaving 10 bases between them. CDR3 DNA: TGCGCCAGCAGCTTGATTAGCGAGTCAGATACGCAGTATTTT. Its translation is CASSLISESDTQYF.

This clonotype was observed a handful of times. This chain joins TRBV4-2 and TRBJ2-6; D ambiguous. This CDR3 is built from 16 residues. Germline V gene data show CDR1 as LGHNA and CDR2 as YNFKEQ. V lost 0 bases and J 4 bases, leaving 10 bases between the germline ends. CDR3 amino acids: CASSQEDGVGANVLTF. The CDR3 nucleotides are TGTGCCAGCAGCCAAGAAGACGGAGTCGGGGCCAACGTCCTGACTTTC.

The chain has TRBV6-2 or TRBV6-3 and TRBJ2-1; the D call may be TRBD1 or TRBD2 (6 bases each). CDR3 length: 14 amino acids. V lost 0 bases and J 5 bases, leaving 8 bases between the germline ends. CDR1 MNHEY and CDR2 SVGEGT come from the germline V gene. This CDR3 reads CASSYSGGHNEQFF. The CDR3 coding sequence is TGTGCCAGCAGTTACTCAGGGGGGCACAATGAGCAGTTCTTC.

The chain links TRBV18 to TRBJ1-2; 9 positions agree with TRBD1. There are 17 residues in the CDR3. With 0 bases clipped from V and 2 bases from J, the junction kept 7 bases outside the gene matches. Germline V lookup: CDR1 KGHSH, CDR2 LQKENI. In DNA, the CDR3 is TGTGCCAGCTCACCACCGGGACAGGGCCCAACAAACTATGGCTACACCTTC. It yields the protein CASSPPGQGPTNYGYTF.

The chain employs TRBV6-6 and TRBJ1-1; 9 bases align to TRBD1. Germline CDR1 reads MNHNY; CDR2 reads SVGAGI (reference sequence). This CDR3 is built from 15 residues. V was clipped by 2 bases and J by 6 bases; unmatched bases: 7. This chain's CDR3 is CASSYDGQGWAEAFF. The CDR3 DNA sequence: TGTGCCAGCAGTTACGACGGACAGGGGTGGGCTGAAGCTTTCTTT.

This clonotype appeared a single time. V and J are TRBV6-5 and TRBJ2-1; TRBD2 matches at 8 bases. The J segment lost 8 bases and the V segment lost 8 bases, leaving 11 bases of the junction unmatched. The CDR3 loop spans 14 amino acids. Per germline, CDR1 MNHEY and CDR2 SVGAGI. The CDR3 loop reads CASLNVGGAYEQFF. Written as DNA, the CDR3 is TGTGCCAGCCTGAATGTCGGGGGGGCGTATGAGCAGTTCTTC.

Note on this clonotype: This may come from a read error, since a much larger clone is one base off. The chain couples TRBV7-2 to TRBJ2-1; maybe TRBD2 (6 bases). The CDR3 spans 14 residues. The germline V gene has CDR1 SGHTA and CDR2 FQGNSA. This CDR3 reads CASTLHREQNGQFF. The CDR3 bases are TGTGCCAGCACCCTCCATCGGGAGCAGAATGGGCAGTTCTTC.

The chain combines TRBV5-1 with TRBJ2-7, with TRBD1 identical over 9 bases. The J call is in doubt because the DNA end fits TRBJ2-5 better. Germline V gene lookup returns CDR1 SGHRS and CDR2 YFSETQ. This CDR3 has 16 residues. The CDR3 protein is CASSLTLQGAQQTQYF. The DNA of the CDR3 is TGCGCCAGCAGCTTGACCCTACAGGGGGCGCAACAGACCCAGTACTTC.

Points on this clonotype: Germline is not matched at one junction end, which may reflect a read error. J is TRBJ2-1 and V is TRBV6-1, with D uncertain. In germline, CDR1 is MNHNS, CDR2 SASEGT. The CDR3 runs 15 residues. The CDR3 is CASREAPSSYNEQFF. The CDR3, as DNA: TGTGCCAGCAGAGAAGCACCGAGCTCCTACAATGAGCAGTTCTTC.

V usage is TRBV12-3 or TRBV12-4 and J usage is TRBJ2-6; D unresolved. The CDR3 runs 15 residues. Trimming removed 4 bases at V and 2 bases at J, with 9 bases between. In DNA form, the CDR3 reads TGTGCCAGCAGTTCATCTATGGCTGGGGCCAACGTCCTGACTTTC. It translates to CASSSSMAGANVLTF.